Presented here are 5 T cell receptor beta chains from one specimen sequenced in a study of blood T cell dynamics during melanoma immunotherapy. Data came from immunoSEQ multiplex PCR; TCRdb stores just in-frame clones and leaves some out. The sample holds about 4,900 clones, 85% to 90% seen once. The time point: week 3, after first cycle of checkpoint inhibitor. Sequenced material: blood, taken from a patient treated with checkpoint blockade. These receptors were taken from a human donor with melanoma.

J is TRBJ2-3 and V is TRBV28; perhaps TRBD1 as D (5 bases). Trimming took 7 bases from V and 1 from J, leaving 9 bases between them. Germline values: CDR1 MDHEN, CDR2 SYDVKM. The CDR3 extends over 13 amino acids. The CDR3 nucleotides read TGTGCCAGCACCAGGGTCCGCACAGATACGCAGTATTTT. Translated: CASTRVRTDTQYF.

This clone has just a few counts. The genes are TRBV5-4 and TRBJ1-2; 7 nucleotides match TRBD1. The CDR3 contains 14 residues. Germline CDR1 reads SGHNT; CDR2 reads YYREEE (reference sequence). The V segment lost 0 bases and the J segment 8 bases; nucleotides outside the gene matches: 7. The DNA for the CDR3 is TGTGCCAGCAGCTTGGGGACGCAGGGGGGCGGCTACACCTTC. Amino acids: CASSLGTQGGGYTF.

This sequence joins TRBV4-3 and TRBJ2-1; D gene ambiguous. Per the germline V gene, CDR1 is LGHNA and CDR2 is YSLEER. Trimming removed 1 base at V and 0 bases at J, with 13 bases between. This CDR3 has 17 residues. Here the CDR3 DNA reads TGCGCCAGCAGCCAAGTTAGGAGTTCCAGCTCCTACAATGAGCAGTTCTTC. Amino acid sequence: CASSQVRSSSSYNEQFF.

This rearrangement joins TRBV18 to TRBJ1-2, with D maybe TRBD1 (6 bases). The germline V gene encodes CDR1 KGHSH and CDR2 LQKENI. Trimming cost V 1 base and J 8 bases, with 14 bases left between them. The CDR3 is made up of 14 amino acids. DNA for the CDR3: TGTGCCAGCTCACCACAGGGGGGCCCTGGGGGCTACACCTTC. It encodes CASSPQGGPGGYTF.

The rearrangement uses TRBV5-1 and TRBJ2-5, with TRBD2 identical over 12 bases. Trimming at V came to 0 bases and at J to 5 bases, leaving 2 bases not matched to a gene. Germline assignment: CDR1 SGHRS and CDR2 YFSETQ. This CDR3 region has 15 residues. The CDR3 loop is CASSLALAGGETQYF. Written as DNA, the CDR3 is TGCGCCAGCAGCTTGGCCCTAGCGGGAGGGGAGACCCAGTACTTC.